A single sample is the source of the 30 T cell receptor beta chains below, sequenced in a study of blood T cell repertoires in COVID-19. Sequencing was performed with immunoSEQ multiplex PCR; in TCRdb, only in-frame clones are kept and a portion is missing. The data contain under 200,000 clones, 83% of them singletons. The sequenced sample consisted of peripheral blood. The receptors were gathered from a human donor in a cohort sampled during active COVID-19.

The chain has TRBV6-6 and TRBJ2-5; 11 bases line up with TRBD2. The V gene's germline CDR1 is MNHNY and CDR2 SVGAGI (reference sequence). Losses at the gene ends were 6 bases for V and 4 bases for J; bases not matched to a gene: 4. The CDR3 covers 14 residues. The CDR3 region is CASSPTSGRETQYF. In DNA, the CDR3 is TGTGCCAGCAGCCCCACTAGCGGGAGAGAGACCCAGTACTTC.

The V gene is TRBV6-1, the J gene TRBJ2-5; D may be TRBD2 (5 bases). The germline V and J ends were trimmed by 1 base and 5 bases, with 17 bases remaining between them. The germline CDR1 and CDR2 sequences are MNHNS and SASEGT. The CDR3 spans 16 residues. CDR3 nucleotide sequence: TGTGCCAGCAGTGAAGTGGCTAGCCTGCAGCAGGAGACCCAGTACTTC. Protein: CASSEVASLQQETQYF.

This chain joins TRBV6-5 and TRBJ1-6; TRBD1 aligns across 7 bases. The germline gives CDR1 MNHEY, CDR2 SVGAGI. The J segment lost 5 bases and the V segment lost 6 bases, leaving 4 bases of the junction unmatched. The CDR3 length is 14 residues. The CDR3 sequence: CASRIQGNNSPLHF. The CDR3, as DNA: TGTGCCAGCAGGATACAGGGGAATAATTCACCCCTCCACTTT.

CDR3 sequence: CSVGSTTYEQYF. The CDR3 nucleotides are TGCAGCGTCGGGTCGACTACCTACGAGCAGTACTTC. The rearrangement uses TRBV29-1 and TRBJ2-7; the D gene is possibly TRBD2 (5 bases). V was clipped by 6 bases and J by 2 bases, with 11 bases between them. Germline CDR1 and CDR2: SQVTM and ANQGSEA. This CDR3 is built from 12 residues.

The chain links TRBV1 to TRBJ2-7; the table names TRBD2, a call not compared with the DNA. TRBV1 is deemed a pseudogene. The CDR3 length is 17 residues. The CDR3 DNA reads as TGCACCAGCAGCCAATCCCTCGGACTAGCGGAGTCCTACGAGCAGTACTTC. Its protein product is CTSSQSLGLAESYEQYF.

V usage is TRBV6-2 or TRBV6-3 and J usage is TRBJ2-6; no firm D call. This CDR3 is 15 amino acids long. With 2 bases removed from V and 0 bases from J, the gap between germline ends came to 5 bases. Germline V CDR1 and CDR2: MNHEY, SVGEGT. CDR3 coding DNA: TGTGCCAGCAGTTACGTCTCCTCTGGGGCCAACGTCCTGACTTTC. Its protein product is CASSYVSSGANVLTF.

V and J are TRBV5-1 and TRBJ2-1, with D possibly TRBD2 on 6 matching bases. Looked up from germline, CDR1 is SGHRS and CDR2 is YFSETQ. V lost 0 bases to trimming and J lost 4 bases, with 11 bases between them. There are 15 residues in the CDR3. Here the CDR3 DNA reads TGCGCCAGCAGCTTGGTCGGGGAGGTGTACAATGAGCAGTTCTTC. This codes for CASSLVGEVYNEQFF.

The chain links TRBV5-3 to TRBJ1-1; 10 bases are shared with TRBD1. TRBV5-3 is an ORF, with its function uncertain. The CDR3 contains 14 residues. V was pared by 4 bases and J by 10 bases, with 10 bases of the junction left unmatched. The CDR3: CARSPRDRGWLAFF. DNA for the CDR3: TGTGCCAGAAGCCCCCGGGACAGGGGATGGTTAGCTTTCTTT.

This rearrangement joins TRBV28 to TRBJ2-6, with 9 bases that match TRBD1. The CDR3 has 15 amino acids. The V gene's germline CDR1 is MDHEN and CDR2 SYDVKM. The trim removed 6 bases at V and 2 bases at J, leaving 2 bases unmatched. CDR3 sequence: CASRRQGAGANVLTF. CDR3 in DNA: TGTGCCAGCAGACGACAGGGGGCTGGGGCCAACGTCCTGACTTTC.

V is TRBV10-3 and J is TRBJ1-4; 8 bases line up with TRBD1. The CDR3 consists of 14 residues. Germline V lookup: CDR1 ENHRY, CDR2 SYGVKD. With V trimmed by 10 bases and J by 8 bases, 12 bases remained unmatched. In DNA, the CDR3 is TGTGCCACTTCCGAACAGGGGGAGGTGGAAAAACTGTTTTTT. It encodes CATSEQGEVEKLFF.

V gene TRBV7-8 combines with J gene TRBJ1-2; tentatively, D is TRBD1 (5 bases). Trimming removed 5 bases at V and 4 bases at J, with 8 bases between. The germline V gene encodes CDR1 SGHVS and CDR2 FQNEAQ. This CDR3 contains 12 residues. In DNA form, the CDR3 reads TGTGCCAGCAGCCCTGACAGCTATGGCTACACCTTC. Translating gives CASSPDSYGYTF.

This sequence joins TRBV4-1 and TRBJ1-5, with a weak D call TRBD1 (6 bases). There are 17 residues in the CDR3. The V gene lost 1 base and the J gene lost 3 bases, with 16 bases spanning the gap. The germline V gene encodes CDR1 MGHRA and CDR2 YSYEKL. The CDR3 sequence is CASSQGRGGVNNQPQHF. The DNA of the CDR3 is TGCGCCAGCAGCCAAGGGAGGGGGGGGGTAAACAATCAGCCCCAGCATTTT.

As DNA, the CDR3 is TGTGCCAGCAGCTTGACTAGCTCCGATACGCAGTATTTT. Amino acid sequence: CASSLTSSDTQYF. The chain carries TRBV5-4 and TRBJ2-3, with a tentative D call TRBD2 (6 bases). Trimming removed 1 base from V and 6 bases from J, with 9 bases in between. This CDR3 contains 13 residues. Looked up from germline, CDR1 is SGHNT and CDR2 is YYREEE (reference sequence).

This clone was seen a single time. CDR3 region: CASSSPPLTGTNTEAFF. The CDR3 bases are TGTGCCAGCAGCTCCCCACCCCTGACAGGGACGAACACTGAAGCTTTCTTT. This rearrangement joins TRBV7-9 to TRBJ1-1; 7 nucleotides align to TRBD1. Germline V lookup: CDR1 SEHNR, CDR2 FQNEAQ (reference sequence). The CDR3 sequence is 17 residues long. With V trimmed by 4 bases and J by 1 base, 12 bases remained unmatched.

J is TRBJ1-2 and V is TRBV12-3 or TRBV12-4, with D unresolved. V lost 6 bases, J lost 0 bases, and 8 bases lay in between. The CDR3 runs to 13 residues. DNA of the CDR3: TGTGCCAGCAGCTATGATCCTAACTATGGCTACACCTTC. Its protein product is CASSYDPNYGYTF.

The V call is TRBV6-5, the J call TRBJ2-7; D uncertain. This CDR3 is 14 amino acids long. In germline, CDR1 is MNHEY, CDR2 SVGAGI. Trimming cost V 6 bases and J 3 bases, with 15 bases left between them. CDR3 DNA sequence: TGTGCCAGCAGGACGGTGGGCAGGCTCTACGAGCAGTACTTC. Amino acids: CASRTVGRLYEQYF.

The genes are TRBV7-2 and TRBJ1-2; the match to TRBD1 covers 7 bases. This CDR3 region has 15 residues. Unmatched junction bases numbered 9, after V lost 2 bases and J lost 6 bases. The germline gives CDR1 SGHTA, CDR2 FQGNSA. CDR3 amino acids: CASSLWFRGEDGYTF. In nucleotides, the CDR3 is TGTGCCAGCAGCTTATGGTTCAGGGGGGAGGATGGCTACACCTTC.

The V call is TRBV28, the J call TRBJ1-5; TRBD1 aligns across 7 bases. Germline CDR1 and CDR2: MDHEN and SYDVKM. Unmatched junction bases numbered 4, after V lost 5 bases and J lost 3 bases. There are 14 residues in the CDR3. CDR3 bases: TGTGCCAGCAGTGCGGGGACAGTCAATCAGCCCCAGCATTTT. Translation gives CASSAGTVNQPQHF.

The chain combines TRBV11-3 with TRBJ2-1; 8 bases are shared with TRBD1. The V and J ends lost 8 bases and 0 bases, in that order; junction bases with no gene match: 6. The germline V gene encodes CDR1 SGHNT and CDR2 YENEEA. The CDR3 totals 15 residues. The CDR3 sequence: CASAVTGGSYNEQFF. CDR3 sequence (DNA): TGTGCCAGCGCCGTCACAGGGGGCTCCTACAATGAGCAGTTCTTC.

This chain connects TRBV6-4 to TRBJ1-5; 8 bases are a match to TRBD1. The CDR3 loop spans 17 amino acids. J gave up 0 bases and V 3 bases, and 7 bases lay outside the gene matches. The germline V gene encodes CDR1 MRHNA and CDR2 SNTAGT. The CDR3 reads CASSEAGTGYSNQPQHF. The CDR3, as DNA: TGTGCCAGCAGTGAGGCCGGGACAGGATATAGCAATCAGCCCCAGCATTTT.

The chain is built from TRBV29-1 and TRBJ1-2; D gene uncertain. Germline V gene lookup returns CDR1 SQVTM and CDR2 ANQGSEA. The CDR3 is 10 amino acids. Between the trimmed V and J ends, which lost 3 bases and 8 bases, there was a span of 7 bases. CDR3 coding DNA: TGCAGCGTTGATGAGAGCGGCTACACCTTC. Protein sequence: CSVDESGYTF.

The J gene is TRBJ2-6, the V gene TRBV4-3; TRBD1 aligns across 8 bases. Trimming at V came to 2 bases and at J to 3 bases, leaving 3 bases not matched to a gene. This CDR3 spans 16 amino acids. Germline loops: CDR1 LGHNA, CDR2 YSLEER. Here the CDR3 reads CASSQSGTGGANVLTF. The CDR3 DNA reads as TGCGCCAGCAGCCAATCGGGGACAGGTGGGGCCAACGTCCTGACTTTC.

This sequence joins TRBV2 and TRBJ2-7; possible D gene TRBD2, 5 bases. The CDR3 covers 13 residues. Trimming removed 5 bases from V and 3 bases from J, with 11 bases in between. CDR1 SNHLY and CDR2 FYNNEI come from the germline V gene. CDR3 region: CASSQASGYEQYF. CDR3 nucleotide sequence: TGTGCCAGCAGTCAGGCAAGCGGCTACGAGCAGTACTTC.

The CDR3 bases are TGTGCCAGTACCATCGGGTACAATGAGCAGTTCTTC. Protein: CASTIGYNEQFF. V and J are TRBV19 and TRBJ2-1; no definite D call. Germline V gene sequence: CDR1 LNHDA, CDR2 SQIVND (reference sequence). V was trimmed by 7 bases and J by 4 bases, leaving 8 bases between them. CDR3 length: 12 residues.

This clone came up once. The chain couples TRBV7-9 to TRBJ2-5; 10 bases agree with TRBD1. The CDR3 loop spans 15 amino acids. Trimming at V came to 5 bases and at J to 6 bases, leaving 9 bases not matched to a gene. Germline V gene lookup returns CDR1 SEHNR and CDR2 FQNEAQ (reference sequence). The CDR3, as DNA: TGTGCCAGCAGCCCCCGGGACAGGGGAGGGCAGACCCAGTACTTC. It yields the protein CASSPRDRGGQTQYF.

The CDR3 protein is CASSFRGVNTEAFF. DNA for the CDR3: TGTGCCAGCAGCTTCCGGGGGGTGAACACTGAAGCTTTCTTT. The genes are TRBV5-5 and TRBJ1-1, with D maybe TRBD1 (5 bases). Germline V gene sequence: CDR1 SGHKS, CDR2 YYEKEE (reference sequence). This CDR3 has 14 residues. V lost 2 bases and J 0 bases, leaving 8 bases between the germline ends.

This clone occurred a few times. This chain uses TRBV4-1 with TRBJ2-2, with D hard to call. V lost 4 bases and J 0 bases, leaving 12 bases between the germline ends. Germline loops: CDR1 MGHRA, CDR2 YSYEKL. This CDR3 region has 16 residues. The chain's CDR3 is CASSPPPAANTGELFF. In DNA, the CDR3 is TGCGCCAGCAGCCCCCCCCCTGCGGCGAACACCGGGGAGCTGTTTTTT.

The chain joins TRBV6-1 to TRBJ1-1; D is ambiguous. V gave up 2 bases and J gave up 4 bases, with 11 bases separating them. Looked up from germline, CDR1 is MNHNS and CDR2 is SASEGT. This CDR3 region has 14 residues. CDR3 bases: TGTGCCAGCAGTGAAAAGAGCTCGGGCACTGAAGCTTTCTTT. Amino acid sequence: CASSEKSSGTEAFF.

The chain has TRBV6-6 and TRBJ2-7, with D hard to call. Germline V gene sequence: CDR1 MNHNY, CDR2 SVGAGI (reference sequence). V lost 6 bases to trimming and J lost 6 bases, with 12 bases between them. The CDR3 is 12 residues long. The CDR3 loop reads CASRPGGGEQYF. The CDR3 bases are TGTGCCAGCAGGCCCGGCGGCGGCGAGCAGTACTTC.

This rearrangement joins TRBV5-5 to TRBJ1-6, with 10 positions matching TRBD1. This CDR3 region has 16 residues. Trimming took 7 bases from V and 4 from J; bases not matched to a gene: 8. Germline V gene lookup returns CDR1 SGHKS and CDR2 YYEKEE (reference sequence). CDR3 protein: CASWGQGTLYNSPLHF. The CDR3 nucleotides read TGTGCCAGCTGGGGACAGGGGACTCTGTATAATTCACCCCTCCACTTT.